This is a list of T cell receptor beta chains from one sample in a study of T cells after yellow fever vaccination. TCRdb re-analysed the 5' RACE reads in MiXCR, keeping a single row per CDR3 protein. The sample shows about 170,000 distinct CDR3 sequences, roughly 11% of them seen only once. Specimen: CD8+ T cells sorted from PBMCs, collected 15 days after the yellow fever booster vaccination. All receptors derive from a young man who received the YFV17D yellow fever vaccine. Both conserved end residues are part of each CDR3. D genes are given only for firm matches. The size entry is marked missing in some rows and otherwise reads once, few, many or a size class.

TRBD2	TRBV6-5	NA	13	TRBJ2-5	CASSRLAEETQYF	TGTGCCAGCAGCCGACTAGCGGAAGAGACCCAGTACTTC
TRBD1	TRBV7-2	NA	16	TRBJ2-6	CASSWDSASGANVLTF	TGTGCCAGCAGCTGGGACAGTGCCTCTGGGGCCAACGTCCTGACTTTC
NA	TRBV5-1	NA	17	TRBJ1-3	CASSYVGRGVSGNTIYF	TGCGCCAGCAGCTACGTGGGCCGTGGAGTCTCGGGAAACACCATATATTTT
TRBD2	TRBV3-1	many	15	TRBJ2-3	CASSQEGLTTDTQYF	TGTGCCAGCAGCCAAGAGGGACTAACCACAGATACGCAGTATTTT
TRBD1	TRBV6-4	NA	15	TRBJ2-1	CASSDGRDRGNEQFF	TGTGCCAGCAGTGACGGGCGGGACAGGGGAAATGAGCAGTTCTTC
NA	TRBV29-1	few	17	TRBJ1-4	CSAWTVQTVATNEKLFF	TGCAGCGCGTGGACAGTCCAAACCGTAGCAACTAATGAAAAACTGTTTTTT
NA	TRBV6-6	NA	15	TRBJ1-5	CASGGDNNSNQPQHF	TGTGCCAGCGGGGGGGACAATAATAGCAATCAGCCCCAGCATTTT
NA	TRBV4-1	NA	14	TRBJ2-1	CASSQDFAQSEQFF	TGCGCCAGCAGCCAAGACTTCGCCCAGAGTGAGCAGTTCTTC
NA	TRBV12-3/TRBV12-4	NA	16	TRBJ1-1	CASSLMGYRDSTEAFF	TGTGCCAGCAGTTTGATGGGGTACAGGGATAGCACTGAAGCTTTCTTT
NA	TRBV4-1	NA	17	TRBJ2-1	CASSLPAGESSYNEQFF	TGCGCCAGCAGCCTCCCGGCCGGGGAGAGCTCCTACAATGAGCAGTTCTTC
TRBD1	TRBV4-1	many	16	TRBJ1-4	CASSPRDRGLHEKLFF	TGCGCCAGCAGCCCCAGGGACAGGGGCCTACATGAAAAACTGTTTTTT
NA	TRBV4-1	NA	15	TRBJ1-4	CASSHTTGGNEKLFF	TGCGCCAGCAGCCATACAACCGGAGGGAATGAAAAACTGTTTTTT
NA	TRBV12-3/TRBV12-4	NA	13	TRBJ1-2	CASSFGTSYGYTF	TGTGCCAGCAGTTTTGGCACCTCCTATGGCTACACCTTC
TRBD1	TRBV6-5	few	16	TRBJ1-1	CASSYSRTGTNTEAFF	TGTGCCAGCAGTTACTCCCGGACAGGGACAAACACTGAAGCTTTCTTT
NA	TRBV2	many	11	TRBJ2-1	CASSDYREQFF	TGTGCCAGCAGTGATTACCGGGAGCAGTTCTTC
NA	TRBV11-2	NA	15	TRBJ2-7	CASSLDWETAYEQYF	TGTGCCAGCAGCTTAGATTGGGAAACCGCCTACGAGCAGTACTTC
NA	TRBV6-5	NA	15	TRBJ2-3	CASSYGDPGTDTQYF	TGTGCCAGCAGTTACGGAGACCCCGGCACGGATACGCAGTATTTT
NA	TRBV20-1	few	14	TRBJ2-2	CSARRDQNTGELFF	TGCAGTGCTAGGAGAGATCAGAACACCGGGGAGCTGTTTTTT
NA	TRBV5-4	NA	15	TRBJ2-2	CASSLVEGNTGELFF	TGTGCCAGCAGCTTGGTTGAGGGGAACACCGGGGAGCTGTTTTTT
TRBD2	TRBV4-1	few	17	TRBJ2-1	CASSQSPASGGYNEQFF	TGCGCCAGCAGCCAGTCCCCCGCTAGCGGGGGTTATAATGAGCAGTTCTTC
NA	TRBV7-9	few	12	TRBJ2-7	CASSSQAYEQYF	TGTGCCAGCAGCTCACAGGCCTACGAGCAGTACTTC
NA	TRBV7-6	NA	15	TRBJ2-1	CASSPGQTAYNEQFF	TGTGCCAGCAGTCCTGGACAGACTGCCTACAATGAGCAGTTCTTC
NA	TRBV7-6	many	14	TRBJ2-1	CASSFGGAYNEQFF	TGTGCCAGCAGCTTTGGGGGAGCCTACAATGAGCAGTTCTTC
NA	TRBV13	few	13	TRBJ2-3	CASSSGPADTQYF	TGTGCCAGCAGCTCAGGACCGGCAGATACGCAGTATTTT
NA	TRBV4-1	NA	17	TRBJ2-6	CASSQRHGWLGANVLTF	TGCGCCAGCAGCCAACGGCATGGCTGGTTGGGGGCCAACGTCCTGACTTTC
TRBD1	TRBV5-1	many	14	TRBJ2-7	CASSRRDRAHEQYF	TGCGCCAGCTCCCGCCGGGACAGGGCCCACGAGCAGTACTTC
TRBD1	TRBV6-2/TRBV6-3	few	13	TRBJ1-2	CASSLGQDYGYTF	TGTGCCAGCAGTTTAGGACAGGACTATGGCTACACCTTC
TRBD1	TRBV15	NA	15	TRBJ1-5	CATSGPGTGNQPQHF	TGTGCCACCAGCGGGCCCGGGACAGGGAACCAGCCCCAGCATTTT
NA	TRBV6-5	many	16	TRBJ2-4	CASSNKGSGAKNIQYF	TGTGCCAGCAGTAACAAGGGTTCCGGGGCCAAAAACATTCAGTACTTC
NA	TRBV6-1	NA	15	TRBJ2-7	CASTPRGFSSYEQYF	TGTGCCAGCACCCCGCGAGGATTCTCCTCCTACGAGCAGTACTTC
NA	TRBV28	few	15	TRBJ2-2	CASSLVRTNTGELFF	TGTGCCAGCAGTTTGGTCAGAACTAACACCGGGGAGCTGTTTTTT
NA	TRBV7-2	NA	17	TRBJ1-6	CASSLDSSAQNNSPLHF	TGTGCCAGCAGCTTGGACAGCTCCGCCCAAAATAATTCACCCCTCCACTTT
NA	TRBV7-3	few	17	TRBJ2-2	CASSPRVSGENTGELFF	TGTGCCAGCAGCCCCCGCGTCTCGGGGGAGAACACCGGGGAGCTGTTTTTT
TRBD2	TRBV20-1	NA	15	TRBJ2-3	CSASPAGDHTDTQYF	TGCAGTGCTAGCCCAGCGGGGGACCACACAGATACGCAGTATTTT
NA	TRBV5-1	few	15	TRBJ1-5	CASSLTDGSNQPQHF	TGCGCCAGCAGCTTGACGGACGGCAGCAATCAGCCCCAGCATTTT
NA	TRBV27	NA	14	TRBJ2-3	CASRLIGGPNTQYF	TGTGCCAGCAGGCTCATAGGGGGACCAAATACGCAGTATTTT